This TCR beta chain originates from a study of control samples from healthy donors and cancer patients. The method was immunoSEQ multiplex PCR; TCRdb's version includes in-frame clones alone and lacks a portion of them. The sample consists of 100,000 or so clones, roughly 89% of them appearing once. The V and J ends lost 7 bases and 6 bases, in that order; junction bases with no gene match: 5. The germline V gene encodes CDR1 SQVTM and CDR2 ANQGSEA. CDR3 length: 11 residues. The origin of this receptor is a man in his thirties or forties in good health. This chain links TRBV29-1 with TRBJ1-2, with 7 bases fitting TRBD1. The sequenced sample consisted of blood. The CDR3 loop is CSAWTGHGYTF. The CDR3 coding sequence is TGCAGCGCCTGGACAGGCCATGGCTACACCTTC.